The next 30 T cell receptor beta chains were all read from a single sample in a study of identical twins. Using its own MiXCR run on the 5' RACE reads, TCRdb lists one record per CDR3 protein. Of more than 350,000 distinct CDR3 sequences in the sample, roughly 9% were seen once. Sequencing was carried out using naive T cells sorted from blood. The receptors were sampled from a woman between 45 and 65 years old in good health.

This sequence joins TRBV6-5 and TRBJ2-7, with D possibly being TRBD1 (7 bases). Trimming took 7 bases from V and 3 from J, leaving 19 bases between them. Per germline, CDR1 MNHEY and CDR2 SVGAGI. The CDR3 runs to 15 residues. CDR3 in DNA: TGTGCCAGCAATCCAGGGGGGCTCTCCCACTACGAGCAGTACTTC. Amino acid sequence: CASNPGGLSHYEQYF.

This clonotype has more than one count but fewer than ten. This CDR3 is CATSDQRQPYEQYF. The CDR3 DNA follows: TGTGCCACCAGTGACCAGCGGCAACCCTACGAGCAGTACTTC. The rearrangement links TRBV24-1 to TRBJ2-7; tentative D call: TRBD2 (5 bases). The CDR3 covers 14 residues. V was clipped by 4 bases and J by 2 bases, with 11 bases between them. Germline CDR1 is KGHDR and CDR2 is SFDVKD.

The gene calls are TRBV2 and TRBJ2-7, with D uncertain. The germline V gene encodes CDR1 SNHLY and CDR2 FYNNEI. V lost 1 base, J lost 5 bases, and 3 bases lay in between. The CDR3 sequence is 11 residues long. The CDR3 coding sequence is TGTGCCAGCAGTGAAGGAAACGAGCAGTACGTC. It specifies CASSEGNEQYV.

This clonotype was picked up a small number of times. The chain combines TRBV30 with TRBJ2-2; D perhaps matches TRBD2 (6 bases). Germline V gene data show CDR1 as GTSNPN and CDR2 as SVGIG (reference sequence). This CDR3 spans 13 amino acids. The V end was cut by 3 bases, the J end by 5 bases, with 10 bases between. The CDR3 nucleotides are TGTGCCTGGAGCGAGACTAGTACCGGGGAGCTGTTTTTT. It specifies CAWSETSTGELFF.

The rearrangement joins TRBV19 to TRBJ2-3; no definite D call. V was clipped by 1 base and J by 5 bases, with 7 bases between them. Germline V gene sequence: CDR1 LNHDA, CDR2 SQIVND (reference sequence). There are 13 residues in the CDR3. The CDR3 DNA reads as TGTGCCAGTAGTATAGGGCTAGTAGATACGCAGTATTTT. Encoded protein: CASSIGLVDTQYF.

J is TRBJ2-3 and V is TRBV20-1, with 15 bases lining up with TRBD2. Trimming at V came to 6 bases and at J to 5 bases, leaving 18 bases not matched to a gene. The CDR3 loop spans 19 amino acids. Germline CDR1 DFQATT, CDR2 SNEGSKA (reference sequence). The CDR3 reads CSADPGLAGGGGWLDTQYF. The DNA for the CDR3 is TGCAGTGCCGATCCGGGACTAGCGGGAGGAGGGGGGTGGTTAGATACGCAGTATTTT.

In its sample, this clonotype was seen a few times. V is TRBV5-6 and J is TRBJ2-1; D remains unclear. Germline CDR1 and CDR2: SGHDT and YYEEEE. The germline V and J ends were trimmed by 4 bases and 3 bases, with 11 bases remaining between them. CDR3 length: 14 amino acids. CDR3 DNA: TGTGCCAGCAGCACCATCTTGCACTACAATGAGCAGTTCTTC. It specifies CASSTILHYNEQFF. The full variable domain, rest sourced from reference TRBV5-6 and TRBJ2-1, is DAGVTQSPTHLIKTRGQQVTLRCSPKSGHDTVSWYQQALGQGPQFIFQYYEEEERQRGNFPDRFSGHQFPNYSSELNVNALLLGDSALYLCASSTILHYNEQFFGPGTRLTVL.

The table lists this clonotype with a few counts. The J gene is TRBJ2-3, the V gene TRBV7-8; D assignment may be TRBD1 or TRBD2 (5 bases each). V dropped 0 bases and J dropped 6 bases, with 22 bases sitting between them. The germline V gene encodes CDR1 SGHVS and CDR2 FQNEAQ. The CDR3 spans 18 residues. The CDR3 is CASSLAHRTAERGDTQYF. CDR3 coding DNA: TGTGCCAGCAGCTTAGCGCACAGGACGGCGGAACGAGGGGATACGCAGTATTTT.

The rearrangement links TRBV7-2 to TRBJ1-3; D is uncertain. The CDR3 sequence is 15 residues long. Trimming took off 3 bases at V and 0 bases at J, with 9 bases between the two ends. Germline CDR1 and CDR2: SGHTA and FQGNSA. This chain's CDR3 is CASSFERSSGNTIYF. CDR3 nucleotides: TGTGCCAGCAGCTTTGAAAGAAGCTCTGGAAACACCATATATTTT.

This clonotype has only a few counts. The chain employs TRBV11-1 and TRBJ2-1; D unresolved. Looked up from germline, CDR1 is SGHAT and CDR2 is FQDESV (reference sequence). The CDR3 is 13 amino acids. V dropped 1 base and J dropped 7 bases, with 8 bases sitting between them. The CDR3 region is CASSLVGWNEQFF. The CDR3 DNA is TGTGCCAGCAGCTTAGTGGGATGGAATGAGCAGTTCTTC.

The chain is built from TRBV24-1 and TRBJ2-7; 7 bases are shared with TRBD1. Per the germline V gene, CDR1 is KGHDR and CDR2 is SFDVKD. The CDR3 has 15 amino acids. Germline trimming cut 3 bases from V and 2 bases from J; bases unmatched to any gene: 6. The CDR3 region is CATSDPGGSTYEQYF. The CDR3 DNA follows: TGTGCCACCAGTGATCCAGGGGGTTCTACCTACGAGCAGTACTTC.

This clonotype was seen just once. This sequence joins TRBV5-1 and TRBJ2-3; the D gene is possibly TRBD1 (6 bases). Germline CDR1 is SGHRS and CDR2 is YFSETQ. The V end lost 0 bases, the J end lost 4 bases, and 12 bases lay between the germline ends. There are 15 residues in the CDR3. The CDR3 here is CASSLARQGSDTQYF. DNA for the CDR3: TGCGCCAGCAGCTTGGCCAGGCAGGGGTCAGATACGCAGTATTTT.

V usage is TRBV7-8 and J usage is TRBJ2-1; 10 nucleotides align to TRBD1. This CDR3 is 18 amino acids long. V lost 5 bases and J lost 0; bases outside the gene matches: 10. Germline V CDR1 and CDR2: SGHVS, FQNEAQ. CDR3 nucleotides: TGTGCCAGCAGCCTAGGACAGGGGGTCCCGAGCTCCTACAATGAGCAGTTCTTC. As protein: CASSLGQGVPSSYNEQFF.

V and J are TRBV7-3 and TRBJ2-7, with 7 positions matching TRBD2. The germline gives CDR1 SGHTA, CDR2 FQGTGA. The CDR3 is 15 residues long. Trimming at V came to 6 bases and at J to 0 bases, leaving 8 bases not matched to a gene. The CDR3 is CASSSLGGSSYEQYF. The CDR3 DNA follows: TGTGCCAGCAGTTCCCTGGGGGGGAGCTCCTACGAGCAGTACTTC.

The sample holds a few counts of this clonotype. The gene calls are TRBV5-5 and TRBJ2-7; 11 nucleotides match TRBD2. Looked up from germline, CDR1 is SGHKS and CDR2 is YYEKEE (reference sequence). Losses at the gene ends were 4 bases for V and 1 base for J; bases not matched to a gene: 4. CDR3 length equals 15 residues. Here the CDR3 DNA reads TGTGCCAGCAGCCGGACTAGCGGGCCATCCTACGAGCAGTACGTC. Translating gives CASSRTSGPSYEQYV.

DNA for the CDR3: TGTGCCAGCAGCTCCGGGACTAGCGGGATGGATGAGCAGTTCTTC. It is translated as CASSSGTSGMDEQFF. The chain uses TRBV7-9 and TRBJ2-1; 13 bases match TRBD2. This CDR3 is 15 amino acids long. Germline V CDR1 and CDR2: SEHNR, FQNEAQ (reference sequence). Trimming removed 4 bases from V and 8 bases from J; junction bases left unmatched: 5.

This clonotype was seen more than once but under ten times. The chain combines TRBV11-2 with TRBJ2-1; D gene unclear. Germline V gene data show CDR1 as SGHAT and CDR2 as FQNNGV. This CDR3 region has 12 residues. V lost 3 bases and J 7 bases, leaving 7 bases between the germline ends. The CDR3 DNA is TGTGCCAGCAGCTTCGGCAGTAATGAGCAGTTCTTC. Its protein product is CASSFGSNEQFF.

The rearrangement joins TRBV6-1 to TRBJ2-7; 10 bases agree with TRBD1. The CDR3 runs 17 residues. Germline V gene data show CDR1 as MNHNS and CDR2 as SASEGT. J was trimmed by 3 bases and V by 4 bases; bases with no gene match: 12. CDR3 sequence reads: CASSAGTGVLLGYEQYV. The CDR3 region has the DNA TGTGCCAGCAGTGCCGGGACAGGGGTCCTCCTTGGCTACGAGCAGTACGTC.

The CDR3 DNA is TGTGCCAGCAGCTTAACTAGTAGCCCCTCTAATGAGCAGTTCTTC. Translation: CASSLTSSPSNEQFF. J is TRBJ2-1 and V is TRBV5-5; D perhaps matches TRBD2 (5 bases). The CDR3 loop spans 15 amino acids. Trimming pared 2 bases from V and 7 bases from J, leaving 16 bases between. Per the germline V gene, CDR1 is SGHKS and CDR2 is YYEKEE (reference sequence).

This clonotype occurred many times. CDR3: CASSTGLAGHSTDTQYF. The DNA of the CDR3 is TGCGCCAGCAGCACCGGACTAGCTGGTCACAGCACAGATACGCAGTATTTT. The V and J genes are TRBV5-1 and TRBJ2-3; the match to TRBD2 covers 8 bases. Germline V gene lookup returns CDR1 SGHRS and CDR2 YFSETQ. Trimming removed 4 bases from V and 0 bases from J; junction bases left unmatched: 10. The CDR3 is 17 residues long.

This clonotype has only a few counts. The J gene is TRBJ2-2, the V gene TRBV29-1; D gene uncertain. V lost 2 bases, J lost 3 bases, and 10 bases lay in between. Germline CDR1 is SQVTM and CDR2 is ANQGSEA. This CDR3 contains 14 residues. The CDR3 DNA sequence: TGCAGCGTTGAATCTGGGTTGTACACCGGGGAGCTGTTTTTT. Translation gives CSVESGLYTGELFF.

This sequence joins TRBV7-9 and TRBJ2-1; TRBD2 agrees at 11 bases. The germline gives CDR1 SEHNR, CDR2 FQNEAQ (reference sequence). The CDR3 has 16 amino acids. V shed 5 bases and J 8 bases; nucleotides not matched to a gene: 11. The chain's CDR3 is CASSRRLAGPPDEQFF. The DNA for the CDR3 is TGTGCCAGCAGCCGAAGACTAGCGGGACCCCCCGATGAGCAGTTCTTC.

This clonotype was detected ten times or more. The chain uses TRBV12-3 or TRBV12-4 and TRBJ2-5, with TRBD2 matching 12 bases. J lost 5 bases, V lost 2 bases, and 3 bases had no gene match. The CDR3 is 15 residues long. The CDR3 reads CASSLRLAGGETQYF. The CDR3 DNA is TGTGCCAGCAGTTTACGGCTAGCGGGAGGGGAGACCCAGTACTTC.

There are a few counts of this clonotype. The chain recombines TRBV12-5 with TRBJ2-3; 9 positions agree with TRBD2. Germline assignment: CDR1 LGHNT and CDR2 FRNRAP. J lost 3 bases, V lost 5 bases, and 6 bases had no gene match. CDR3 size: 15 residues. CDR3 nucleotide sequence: TGTGCTAGTGGTACAGACGGACTAGCGACAGATACGCAGTATTTT. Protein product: CASGTDGLATDTQYF.

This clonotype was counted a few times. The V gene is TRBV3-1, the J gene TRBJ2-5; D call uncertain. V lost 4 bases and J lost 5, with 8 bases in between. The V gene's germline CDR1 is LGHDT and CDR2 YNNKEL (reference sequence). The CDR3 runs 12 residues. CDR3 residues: CASSPAWETQYF. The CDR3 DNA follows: TGTGCCAGCAGCCCAGCGTGGGAGACCCAGTACTTC.

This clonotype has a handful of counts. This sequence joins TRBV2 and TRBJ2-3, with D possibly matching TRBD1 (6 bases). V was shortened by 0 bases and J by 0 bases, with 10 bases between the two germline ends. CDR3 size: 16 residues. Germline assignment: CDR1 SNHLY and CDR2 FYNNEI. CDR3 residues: CASSEAGTTSTDTQYF. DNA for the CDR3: TGTGCCAGCAGTGAAGCGGGGACAACCAGCACAGATACGCAGTATTTT.

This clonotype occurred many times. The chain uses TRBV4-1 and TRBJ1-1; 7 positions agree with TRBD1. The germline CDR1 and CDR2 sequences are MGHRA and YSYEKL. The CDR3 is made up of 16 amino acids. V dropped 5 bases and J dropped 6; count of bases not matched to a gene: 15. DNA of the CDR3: TGCGCCAGCAGCTCTACACAGAACAGGGACAGCTCTGAAGCTTTCTTT. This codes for CASSSTQNRDSSEAFF.

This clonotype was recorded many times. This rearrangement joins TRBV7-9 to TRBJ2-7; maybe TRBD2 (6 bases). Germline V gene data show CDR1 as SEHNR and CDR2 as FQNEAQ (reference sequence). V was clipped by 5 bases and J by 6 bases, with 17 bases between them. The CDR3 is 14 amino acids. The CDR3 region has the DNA TGTGCCAGCAGCCCGCGGGACCAGAGGGTCGAGCAGTACGTC. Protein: CASSPRDQRVEQYV.

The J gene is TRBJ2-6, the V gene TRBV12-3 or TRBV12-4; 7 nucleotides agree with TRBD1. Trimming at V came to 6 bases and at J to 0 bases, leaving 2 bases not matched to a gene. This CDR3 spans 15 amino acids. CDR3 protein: CASSYRGSGANVLTF. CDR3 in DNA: TGTGCCAGCAGCTACAGGGGCTCTGGGGCCAACGTCCTGACTTTC.

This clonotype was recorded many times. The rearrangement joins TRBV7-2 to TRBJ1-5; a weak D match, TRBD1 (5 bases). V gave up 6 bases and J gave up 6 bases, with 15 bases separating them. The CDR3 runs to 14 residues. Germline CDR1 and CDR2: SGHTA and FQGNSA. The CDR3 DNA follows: TGTGCCAGCAGACCACCAGGGTTGTCTCAGCCCCAGCATTTT. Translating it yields CASRPPGLSQPQHF.